The 32 T cell receptor beta chains presented below share a single source sample, sequenced in a study of cytomegalovirus exposure and HLA in healthy donors. TCRdb's table, derived via immunoSEQ multiplex PCR, lists solely in-frame clones and lacks some. The sample has 150,000 or so clones, less than 90% seen once. Sequenced material: PBMCs. All receptors derive from a man aged 25 to 40 in good health and CMV-seropositive.

The chain is built from TRBV25-1 and TRBJ2-3; possible D gene TRBD2, 6 bases. With 3 bases removed from V and 5 bases from J, the gap between germline ends came to 18 bases. CDR1 is MGHDK, CDR2 SYGVNS, per germline. The CDR3 extends over 16 amino acids. The CDR3 coding sequence is TGTGCCAGCAGTGACCCGGGACTCTTGCGGGGAGATACGCAGTATTTT. Translating gives CASSDPGLLRGDTQYF.

The CDR3: CAWTREGLYEQYF. In DNA, the CDR3 is TGTGCCTGGACGCGGGAGGGCCTCTACGAGCAGTACTTC. V and J are TRBV30 and TRBJ2-7, with 9 bases fitting TRBD2. Looked up from germline, CDR1 is GTSNPN and CDR2 is SVGIG (reference sequence). CDR3 length equals 13 residues. V lost 4 bases and J lost 3; bases outside the gene matches: 4. The variable domain in full, completed from reference TRBV30 and TRBJ2-7, reads SQTIHQWPATLVQPVGSPLSLECTVEGTSNPNLYWYRQAAGRGLQLLFYSVGIGQISSEVPQNLSASRPQDRQFILSSKKLLLSDSGFYLCAWTREGLYEQYFGPGTRLTVT.

The rearrangement uses TRBV2 and TRBJ2-7; 9 nucleotides match TRBD1. The CDR3 contains 13 residues. Germline CDR1 SNHLY, CDR2 FYNNEI. V lost 5 bases and J lost 5; bases outside the gene matches: 4. The CDR3 protein is CASSRQGGNEQYF. CDR3 in DNA: TGTGCCAGCAGTAGACAGGGGGGGAACGAGCAGTACTTC.

The gene calls are TRBV13 and TRBJ2-7, with a weak D call TRBD1 (6 bases). V was shortened by 5 bases and J by 3 bases, with 14 bases between the two germline ends. The CDR3 is made up of 14 amino acids. Germline V lookup: CDR1 PRHDT, CDR2 FYEKMQ (reference sequence). CDR3 residues: CASSPLTGSYEQYF. The CDR3 region has the DNA TGTGCCAGCAGCCCATTGACAGGAAGCTACGAGCAGTACTTC.

The chain recombines TRBV28 with TRBJ2-5; 7 nucleotides line up with TRBD2. J gave up 4 bases and V 4 bases, and 9 bases lay outside the gene matches. The CDR3 is 15 residues long. The germline CDR1 and CDR2 sequences are MDHEN and SYDVKM. As DNA, the CDR3 is TGTGCCAGCAGTTCCCCTGAGGTAGCGGGAGAGACCCAGTACTTC. Protein: CASSSPEVAGETQYF.

CDR3 coding DNA: TGTGCCAGCAGTTTAGGACAGGGGGCTAACGAGCAGTACTTC. Protein: CASSLGQGANEQYF. V and J are TRBV6-5 and TRBJ2-7; the match to TRBD1 covers 11 bases. Losses at the gene ends were 4 bases for V and 5 bases for J; bases not matched to a gene: 4. Per the germline V gene, CDR1 is MNHEY and CDR2 is SVGAGI. The CDR3 consists of 14 residues.

The chain is built from TRBV7-2 and TRBJ2-7; possible D gene TRBD1, 6 bases. The CDR3 totals 14 residues. Per germline, CDR1 SGHTA and CDR2 FQGNSA. V lost 5 bases to trimming and J lost 2 bases, with 13 bases between them. CDR3 coding DNA: TGTGCCAGCAGCACCGGGACATTTCCCTACGAGCAGTACTTC. Its translation: CASSTGTFPYEQYF.

The genes are TRBV4-3 and TRBJ1-2; 8 nucleotides line up with TRBD1. Germline CDR1 LGHNA, CDR2 YSLEER. V shed 0 bases and J 4 bases; nucleotides not matched to a gene: 4. CDR3 size: 15 residues. The CDR3 nucleotides read TGCGCCAGCAGCCAAGACGACAGGGGAATCTATGGCTACACCTTC. Its protein is CASSQDDRGIYGYTF.

The chain has TRBV30 and TRBJ2-1; D is unclear. Germline loops: CDR1 GTSNPN, CDR2 SVGIG (reference sequence). The CDR3 sequence is 11 residues long. Trimming took off 7 bases at V and 9 bases at J, with 13 bases between the two ends. CDR3 loop: CASEAGGEQFF. The CDR3 DNA is TGTGCCTCCGAAGCAGGTGGTGAGCAGTTCTTC.

The V and J genes are TRBV25-1 and TRBJ1-4; 9 nucleotides align to TRBD1. The CDR3 extends over 15 amino acids. Germline lookup yields CDR1 MGHDK and CDR2 SYGVNS. With 8 bases clipped from V and 1 base from J, the junction kept 5 bases outside the gene matches. The CDR3, as DNA: TGTGCCAGCCGGGGGACAGGGAGAACTAATGAAAAACTGTTTTTT. Encoded protein: CASRGTGRTNEKLFF.

V gene TRBV7-9 combines with J gene TRBJ1-5; D not resolved. The germline V and J ends were trimmed by 5 bases and 6 bases, with 11 bases remaining between them. The CDR3 sequence is 13 residues long. Germline loops: CDR1 SEHNR, CDR2 FQNEAQ (reference sequence). The CDR3 sequence: CASSPKPGQPQHF. In DNA form, the CDR3 reads TGTGCCAGCAGCCCTAAACCAGGTCAGCCCCAGCATTTT.

The chain carries TRBV13 and TRBJ2-7; perhaps TRBD2 as D (5 bases). Trimming stripped 5 bases from V and 11 bases from J, with 22 bases between. Germline V CDR1 and CDR2: PRHDT, FYEKMQ (reference sequence). The CDR3 loop spans 14 amino acids. CDR3 bases: TGTGCCAGCAGCGACGTACGAAAGAGGGCAGTGGAGTACTTC. This sequence encodes CASSDVRKRAVEYF.

This chain joins TRBV27 and TRBJ2-2, with D hard to call. Germline-derived CDR1 and CDR2 are MNHEY and SMNVEV (reference sequence). CDR3 length equals 13 residues. V lost 10 bases and J lost 1, with 10 bases in between. CDR3 coding DNA: TGTGCCACCCGAAAGCGGAACACCGGGGAGCTGTTTTTT. Its translation: CATRKRNTGELFF.

The V gene is TRBV11-2, the J gene TRBJ1-3; 9 positions agree with TRBD1. V was pared by 6 bases and J by 2 bases, with 2 bases of the junction left unmatched. Germline loops: CDR1 SGHAT, CDR2 FQNNGV. The CDR3 spans 14 residues. The CDR3 reads CASSRDRAGNTIYF. DNA of the CDR3: TGTGCCAGCAGTAGGGACAGGGCTGGAAACACCATATATTTT.

The gene calls are TRBV6-1 and TRBJ2-5; D is perhaps TRBD2 (5 bases). CDR3 length: 14 residues. Trimming pared 1 base from V and 5 bases from J, leaving 11 bases between. The germline CDR1 and CDR2 sequences are MNHNS and SASEGT. The CDR3 here is CASSEERVRETQYF. DNA of the CDR3: TGTGCCAGCAGTGAAGAGAGGGTTCGGGAGACCCAGTACTTC.

V is TRBV10-3 and J is TRBJ1-5, with D perhaps TRBD1 (6 bases). Trimming took off 11 bases at V and 2 bases at J, with 16 bases between the two ends. The CDR3 contains 14 residues. The germline CDR1 and CDR2 sequences are ENHRY and SYGVKD. CDR3 nucleotide sequence: TGTGCCTCATCAGGGGATCCGGGCAATCAGCCCCAGCATTTT. Translation gives CASSGDPGNQPQHF.

The sample holds one count of this clone. This chain joins TRBV5-1 and TRBJ1-1; D is unresolved. CDR1 is SGHRS and CDR2 is YFSETQ in the germline V gene. The germline V and J ends were trimmed by 1 base and 7 bases, with 14 bases remaining between them. CDR3 size: 14 residues. CDR3 amino acids: CASSLYLGLHEAFF. In nucleotides, the CDR3 is TGCGCCAGCAGCTTGTATTTGGGCCTGCATGAAGCTTTCTTT.

The chain recombines TRBV4-2 with TRBJ2-1; TRBD2 matches 12 bases. V gave up 1 base and J gave up 6 bases; unmatched junction bases: 7. This CDR3 has 17 residues. Germline V lookup: CDR1 LGHNA, CDR2 YNFKEQ. The CDR3 DNA sequence: TGTGCCAGCAGCCAAGGACTAGCGGGAGAGGGCCCCAATGAGCAGTTCTTC. Encoded protein: CASSQGLAGEGPNEQFF.

This clone has a handful of counts. The chain links TRBV4-3 to TRBJ1-2, with 7 bases lining up with TRBD1. The germline CDR1 and CDR2 sequences are LGHNA and YSLEER. This CDR3 has 13 amino acids. V was pared by 3 bases and J by 7 bases, with 5 bases of the junction left unmatched. The CDR3 protein is CASSQEGDSGYTF. The DNA for the CDR3 is TGCGCCAGCAGCCAGGAGGGGGACAGTGGCTACACCTTC.

V is TRBV6-5 and J is TRBJ2-3; TRBD1 agrees at 8 bases. Germline trimming cut 6 bases from V and 6 bases from J; bases unmatched to any gene: 8. Per germline, CDR1 MNHEY and CDR2 SVGAGI. This CDR3 is 14 amino acids long. CDR3 in amino acids: CASRYGQGVDTQYF. The CDR3 DNA reads TGTGCCAGCAGATACGGACAGGGTGTGGATACGCAGTATTTT.

The chain carries TRBV5-4 and TRBJ1-2, with TRBD1 identical over 8 bases. The germline V gene has CDR1 SGHNT and CDR2 YYREEE (reference sequence). The CDR3 consists of 14 residues. J gave up 8 bases and V 1 base, and 7 bases lay outside the gene matches. The DNA of the CDR3 is TGTGCCAGCAGCTTGATGGGACAGGCCGGGGGCTACACCTTC. Its protein is CASSLMGQAGGYTF.

This clone was recorded a few times. The chain couples TRBV28 to TRBJ2-3; 11 bases agree with TRBD2. Germline V gives CDR1 MDHEN, CDR2 SYDVKM. V was pared by 8 bases and J by 1 base, with 14 bases of the junction left unmatched. CDR3 length: 18 amino acids. Written as DNA, the CDR3 is TGTGCCAGCGGCCCCTTTAGTAGCGGGGGGGCCCGCACAGATACGCAGTATTTT. This translates into CASGPFSSGGARTDTQYF. Complete variable domain (other parts from reference TRBV28 and TRBJ2-3): DVKVTQSSRYLVKRTGEKVFLECVQDMDHENMFWYRQDPGLGLRLIYFSYDVKMKEKGDIPEGYSVSREKKERFSLILESASTNQTSMYLCASGPFSSGGARTDTQYFGPGTRLTVL.

The chain couples TRBV5-4 to TRBJ2-1; TRBD2 matches at 12 bases. This CDR3 has 15 amino acids. Germline CDR1 and CDR2: SGHNT and YYREEE (reference sequence). The junction had 5 bases not matched to a gene; V was cut back by 4 bases and J by 6 bases. DNA for the CDR3: TGTGCCAGCAGCACAGGACTAGCGGGGACCAATGAGCAGTTCTTC. Amino acids: CASSTGLAGTNEQFF. Drawing the rest from reference TRBV5-4 and TRBJ2-1, the complete variable domain is ETGVTQSPTHLIKTRGQQVTLRCSSQSGHNTVSWYQQALGQGPQFIFQYYREEENGRGNFPPRFSGLQFPNYSSELNVNALELDDSALYLCASSTGLAGTNEQFFGPGTRLTVL.

The chain carries TRBV30 and TRBJ2-3; 7 positions match TRBD2. Trimming cost V 0 bases and J 3 bases; bases outside gene matches: 9. The CDR3 loop spans 16 amino acids. Germline V CDR1 and CDR2: GTSNPN, SVGIG (reference sequence). CDR3 amino acids: CAWSVLGGSRTDTQYF. In DNA form, the CDR3 reads TGTGCCTGGAGTGTACTCGGGGGGTCCCGAACAGATACGCAGTATTTT.

V and J are TRBV4-3 and TRBJ2-2, with TRBD2 matching 12 bases. Germline lookup yields CDR1 LGHNA and CDR2 YSLEER. With V trimmed by 2 bases and J by 3 bases, 1 base remained unmatched. The CDR3 totals 16 residues. CDR3 in DNA: TGCGCCAGCAGCCAAAGGACTAGCGGGGACACCGGGGAGCTGTTTTTT. It is translated as CASSQRTSGDTGELFF.

This chain joins TRBV15 and TRBJ2-7, with D perhaps matching TRBD1 (6 bases). The germline V gene encodes CDR1 LNHNV and CDR2 YYDKDF (reference sequence). The germline V and J ends were trimmed by 0 bases and 1 base, with 16 bases remaining between them. The CDR3 length is 17 residues. DNA of the CDR3: TGTGCCACCAGCAGAGATTGGGGGCCTATTGTATCCTACGAGCAGTACTTC. This gives the protein CATSRDWGPIVSYEQYF.

The J gene is TRBJ2-2, the V gene TRBV27; 7 bases fit TRBD2. There are 17 residues in the CDR3. Trimming removed 4 bases from V and 6 bases from J; junction bases left unmatched: 14. Germline CDR1 reads MNHEY; CDR2 reads SMNVEV (reference sequence). CDR3 loop: CASSSLAGPVFPGELFF. CDR3 DNA sequence: TGTGCCAGCAGTTCGTTAGCGGGCCCGGTTTTTCCCGGGGAGCTGTTTTTT.

This clone has just one count. This sequence joins TRBV9 and TRBJ1-1; 8 bases match TRBD1. CDR1 SGDLS and CDR2 YYNGEE come from the germline V gene. The CDR3 is 15 residues long. V shed 4 bases and J 4 bases; nucleotides not matched to a gene: 9. The DNA for the CDR3 is TGTGCCAGCAGCACCCTGGACAGGGTGTTCACTGAAGCTTTCTTT. Translating gives CASSTLDRVFTEAFF.

This clone was picked up one time. The chain has TRBV5-1 and TRBJ2-5, with TRBD1 identical over 9 bases. The CDR3 is made up of 14 amino acids. Trimming at V came to 4 bases and at J to 5 bases, leaving 6 bases not matched to a gene. Germline V gene sequence: CDR1 SGHRS, CDR2 YFSETQ. The CDR3 sequence is CASSPGTGYETQYF. The CDR3 coding sequence is TGCGCCAGCAGCCCAGGGACAGGGTACGAGACCCAGTACTTC.

The V call is TRBV7-8, the J call TRBJ2-6; D may be TRBD2 (6 bases). The CDR3 runs to 18 residues. Germline V gene data show CDR1 as SGHVS and CDR2 as FQNEAQ. Trimming stripped 7 bases from V and 0 bases from J, with 19 bases between. The CDR3 region is CASILERAPSSGANVLTF. The CDR3 DNA reads as TGTGCCAGCATCCTCGAGCGGGCCCCGAGCTCTGGGGCCAACGTCCTGACTTTC.

For this clone: Compared with germline, one end of the junction differs, possibly owing to a read error. This chain joins TRBV7-7 and TRBJ2-5; 8 bases are shared with TRBD2. From germline, CDR1 is SSHAT and CDR2 FNYEAQ (reference sequence). This CDR3 region has 14 residues. CDR3 in amino acids: CASSVTSGQETQYF. CDR3 nucleotides: TGTGCTAGCAGTGTTACTAGCGGACAAGAGACCCAGTACTTC.

The chain carries TRBV2 and TRBJ1-5; TRBD1 matches 12 bases. Germline lookup yields CDR1 SNHLY and CDR2 FYNNEI. The V gene end was trimmed by 6 bases and the J gene end by 3 bases; junction bases not matched to a gene: 3. The CDR3 is 15 amino acids. The CDR3: CASRGQGAHNQPQHF. DNA of the CDR3: TGTGCCAGCAGGGGACAGGGGGCACACAATCAGCCCCAGCATTTT.